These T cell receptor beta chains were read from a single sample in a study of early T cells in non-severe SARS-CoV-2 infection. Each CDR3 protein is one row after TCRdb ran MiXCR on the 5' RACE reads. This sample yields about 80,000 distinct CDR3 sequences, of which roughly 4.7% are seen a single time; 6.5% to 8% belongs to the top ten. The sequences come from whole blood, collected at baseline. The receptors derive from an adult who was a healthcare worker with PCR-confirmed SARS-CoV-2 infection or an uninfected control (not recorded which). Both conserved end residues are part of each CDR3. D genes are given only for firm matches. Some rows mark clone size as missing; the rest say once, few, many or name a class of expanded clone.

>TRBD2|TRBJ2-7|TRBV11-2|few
TGTGCCAGCAGCCCCCACGCGGTTTCGACTAGCGGGAGAACCAGGGACTACGAGCAGTACTTC
CASSPHAVSTSGRTRDYEQYF
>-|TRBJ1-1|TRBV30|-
TGTGCCACCCTCCCCTGGGACTCCGGGGGAGCTTTCTTT
CATLPWDSGGAFF
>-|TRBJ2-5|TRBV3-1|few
TGTGCCAGCAGCCACGCGGGAGAGACCCAGTACTTC
CASSHAGETQYF
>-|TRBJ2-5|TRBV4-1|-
TGCGCCAGCAGCCAAAATCAAGAGACCCAGTACTTC
CASSQNQETQYF
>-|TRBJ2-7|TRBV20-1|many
TGCAGTGCTACCCTCACGGGGACCTACGAGCAGTACTTC
CSATLTGTYEQYF
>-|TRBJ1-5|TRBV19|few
TGTGCCAGTAGTATAAACCCGATCCGGGACGGTCGACAGCCCCAGCATTTT
CASSINPIRDGRQPQHF
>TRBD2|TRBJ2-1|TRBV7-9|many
TGTGCCAGCCTACTAGCGGGAGAGGATGAGCAGTTCTTC
CASLLAGEDEQFF
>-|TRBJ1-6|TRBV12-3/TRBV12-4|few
TGTGCCAGCAGCCGAGGATCGGGGCATTCACCCCTCCACTTT
CASSRGSGHSPLHF
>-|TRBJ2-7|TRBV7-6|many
TGTGCCAGCACTACACCCCCCTACGAGCAGTACTTC
CASTTPPYEQYF
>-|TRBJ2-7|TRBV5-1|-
TGCGCCAGCAGCTTGGGAAGCGGGCCGAGCTCCTACGAGCAGTACTTC
CASSLGSGPSSYEQYF
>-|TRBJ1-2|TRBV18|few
TGTGCCAGCTCACCACTAACGGAATATGGCTACACCTTC
CASSPLTEYGYTF
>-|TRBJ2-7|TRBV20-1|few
TGCAGTGCTACCGTAGGCCGGGACGGGCAGTACTTC
CSATVGRDGQYF
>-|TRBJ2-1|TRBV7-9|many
TGTGCCAGCAGCCGATTTGTGGTAGGCGGCAATGAGCAGTTCTTC
CASSRFVVGGNEQFF
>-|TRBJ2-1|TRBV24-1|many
TGTGCCACCAGTGACAGGAACTACAATGAGCAGTTCTTC
CATSDRNYNEQFF
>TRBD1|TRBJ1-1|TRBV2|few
TGTGCCAGCAGGAGGGACAGCACTGAAGCTTTCTTT
CASRRDSTEAFF
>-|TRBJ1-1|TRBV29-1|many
TGCAGCGTTGAAGAACCAAGGGACACTGAAGCTTTCTTT
CSVEEPRDTEAFF
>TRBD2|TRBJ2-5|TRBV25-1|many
TGTGCCAGCAGTGATCAGAGGACTAGCGGGAGACAAGAGACCCAGTACTTC
CASSDQRTSGRQETQYF
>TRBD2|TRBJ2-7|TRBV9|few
TGTGCCAGCAGTGCGGGACTAGCGGGAGGGGAGCAGTACTTC
CASSAGLAGGEQYF
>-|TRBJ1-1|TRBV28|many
TGTGCCAGCGGGGTCAGGACACCCCGGGGCACTGAAGCTTTCTTT
CASGVRTPRGTEAFF
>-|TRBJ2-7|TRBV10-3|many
TGTGCCATCAGTGAGTCGACCTACGAGCAGTACTTC
CAISESTYEQYF
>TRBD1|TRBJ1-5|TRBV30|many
TGTGCCTGGGGTCCGGGACAGTGGGGCAATCAGCCCCAGCATTTT
CAWGPGQWGNQPQHF
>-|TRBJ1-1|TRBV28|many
TGTGCCAGCAGTTTAGTGGCAGGGGAAGCTTTCTTT
CASSLVAGEAFF
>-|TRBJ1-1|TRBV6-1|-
TGTGCCAGCAGTGACGCCAGCGCGGCGAACACTGAAGCTTTCTTT
CASSDASAANTEAFF
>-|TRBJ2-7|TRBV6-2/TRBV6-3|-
TGTGCCAGCAGTTACGCCGTTCAGAGGAGCTCCTACGAGCAGTACTTC
CASSYAVQRSSYEQYF
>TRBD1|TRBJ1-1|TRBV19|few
TGTGCCAGTAGTTCGACAGGGATGAACACTGAAGCTTTCTTT
CASSSTGMNTEAFF
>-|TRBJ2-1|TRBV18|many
TGTGCCAGCTCACCACCAGGCAGGGGAATCTCCTACAATGAGCAGTTCTTC
CASSPPGRGISYNEQFF
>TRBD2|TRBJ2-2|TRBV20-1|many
TGCAGTGCTAGGGGGGGAGCGGGAGTGTCCACCGGGGAGCTGTTTTTT
CSARGGAGVSTGELFF
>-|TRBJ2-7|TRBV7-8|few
TGTGCCAGCAGCTACGACAGCCTGTACGAGCAGTACTTC
CASSYDSLYEQYF
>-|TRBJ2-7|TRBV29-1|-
TGCAGCGCTGGGGAGCCCTACTACGAGCAGTACTTC
CSAGEPYYEQYF
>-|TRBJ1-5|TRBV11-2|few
TGTGCCAGCAGCCCCCTGGTAGGGAAGGGTCAGCCCCAGCATTTT
CASSPLVGKGQPQHF
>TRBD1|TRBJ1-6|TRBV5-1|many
TGCGCCAGCAGCAGGACAGGGGTCTGGAATTCACCCCTCCACTTT
CASSRTGVWNSPLHF
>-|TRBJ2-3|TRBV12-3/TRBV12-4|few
TGTGCCAGCAGTTCTCCCGCGCGGACAGATACGCAGTATTTT
CASSSPARTDTQYF
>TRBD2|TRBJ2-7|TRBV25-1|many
TGTGCCAGCAGTGGAGATGGACTAGTTTTCGAGCAGTACTTC
CASSGDGLVFEQYF
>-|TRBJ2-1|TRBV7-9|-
TGTGCCAGCGGAGTTCGCGGGGACCCTGGCAATGAGCAGTTCTTC
CASGVRGDPGNEQFF
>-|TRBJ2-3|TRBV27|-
TGTGCCAGCAGCCTATTTCTAGGTCGTGAGCAGTATTTT
CASSLFLGREQYF
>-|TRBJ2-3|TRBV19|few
TGTGCCAGTAGTCCGCGGGACTGGCGCTACACAGATACGCAGTATTTT
CASSPRDWRYTDTQYF
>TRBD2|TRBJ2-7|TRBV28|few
TGTGCCAGCCGAGGCGGGAGGAGCTCCTACGAGCAGTACTTC
CASRGGRSSYEQYF
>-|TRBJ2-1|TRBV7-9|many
TGTGCCAGCAGCTTGGACCGCTCCTACAATGAGCAGTTCTTC
CASSLDRSYNEQFF
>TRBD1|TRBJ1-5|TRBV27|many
TGTGCCAGCAAGCCCTTGACAGGGGGCGGTCAGCCCCAGCATTTT
CASKPLTGGGQPQHF
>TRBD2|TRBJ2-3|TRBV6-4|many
TGTGCCAGCAGCCCGACTAGCGGGAGGGCCGGAGATACGCAGTATTTT
CASSPTSGRAGDTQYF
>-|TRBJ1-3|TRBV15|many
TGTGCCACCAGCAGAGATCCCGCTGGAAACACCATATATTTT
CATSRDPAGNTIYF
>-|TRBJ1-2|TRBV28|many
TGTGCCAGCAGTTTTATAGGACAGTTCTATGGCTACACCTTC
CASSFIGQFYGYTF
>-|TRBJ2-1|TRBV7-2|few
TGTGCCAGCAGCCTTGACTCGTCCTCCTACAATGAGCAGTTCTTC
CASSLDSSSYNEQFF
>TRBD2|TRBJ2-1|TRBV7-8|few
TGTGCCAGCAGTCAAACTAGCGGGAGGATGTGGGAGCAGTTCTTC
CASSQTSGRMWEQFF
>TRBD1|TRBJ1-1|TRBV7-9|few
TGTGCCAGCAGCCGGGACAGGGAGACTGAAGCTTTCTTT
CASSRDRETEAFF
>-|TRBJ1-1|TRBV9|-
TGTGCCAGCAGCCCCCGGACTCACACTGAAGCTTTCTTT
CASSPRTHTEAFF
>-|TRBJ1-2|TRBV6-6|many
TGTGCCAGCAACCCCAACAGGGACATTGGCTACACCTTC
CASNPNRDIGYTF
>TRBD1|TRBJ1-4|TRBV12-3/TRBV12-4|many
TGTGCCAGCAGTTGGACAGGGGGCGGTGAAAAACTGTTTTTT
CASSWTGGGEKLFF
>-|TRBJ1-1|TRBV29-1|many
TGCAGCGTCCCCTCGGACAGCGCCCTTGAAGCTTTCTTT
CSVPSDSALEAFF
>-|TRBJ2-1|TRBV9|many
TGTGCCAGCGGGGGTCGAGGAGCGGGCCTCACGGCTGAGCAGTTCTTC
CASGGRGAGLTAEQFF
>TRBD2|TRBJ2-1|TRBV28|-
TGTGCCAGCATCAAAAGCGGGAGGGGAGGCGAGCAGTTCTTC
CASIKSGRGGEQFF
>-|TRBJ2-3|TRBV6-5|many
TGTGCCAGCAGCAGCAGGCGCCAAGGGGTGACCACAGATACGCAGTATTTT
CASSSRRQGVTTDTQYF
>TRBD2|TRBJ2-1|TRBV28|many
TGTGCCAGCAGTGCGTCTAGCGGGAGCTCCTACAATGAGCAGTTCTTC
CASSASSGSSYNEQFF
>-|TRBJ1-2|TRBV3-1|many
TGTGCCAGCAGCCAAGTAGGACAGTCTTATGGCTACACCTTC
CASSQVGQSYGYTF
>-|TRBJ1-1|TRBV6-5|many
TGTGCCACCAGGGGTTTTGAAACTGAAGCTTTCTTT
CATRGFETEAFF
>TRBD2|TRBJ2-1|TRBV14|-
TGTGCCAGCAGCCGGACATGGGGCCTTAGCGGGACCCCCCACGAGCAGTTCTTC
CASSRTWGLSGTPHEQFF
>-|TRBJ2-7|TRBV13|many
TGTGCCAGCAGCTTTCGGGGACGGAGCTCCTACGAGCAGTACTTC
CASSFRGRSSYEQYF
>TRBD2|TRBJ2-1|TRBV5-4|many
TGTGCCAGCAGAAAGGGGACTAGCGGGACGGCTCGGTATGAGCAGTTCTTC
CASRKGTSGTARYEQFF